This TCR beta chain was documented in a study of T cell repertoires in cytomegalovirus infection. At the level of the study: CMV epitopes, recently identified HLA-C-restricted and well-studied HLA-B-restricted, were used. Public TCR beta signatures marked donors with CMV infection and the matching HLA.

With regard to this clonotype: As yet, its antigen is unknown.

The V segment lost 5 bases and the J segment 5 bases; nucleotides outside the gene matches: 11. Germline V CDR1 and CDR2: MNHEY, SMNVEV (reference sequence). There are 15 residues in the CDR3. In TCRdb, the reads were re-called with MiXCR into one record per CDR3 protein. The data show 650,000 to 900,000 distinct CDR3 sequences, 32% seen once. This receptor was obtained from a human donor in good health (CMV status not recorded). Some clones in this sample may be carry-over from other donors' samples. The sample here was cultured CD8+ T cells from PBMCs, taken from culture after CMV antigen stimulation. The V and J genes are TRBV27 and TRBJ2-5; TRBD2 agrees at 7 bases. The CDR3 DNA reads TGTGCCAGCAGTAGCGGGACCCTTCAGTCGGAGACCCAGTACTTC. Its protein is CASSSGTLQSETQYF.